The TCR beta chain described here comes from a study of prognosis after radiotherapy for stage I lung cancer. Two-round multiplex PCR, the amplification method, yielded TCR beta CDR3 from genomic DNA. For every TRBV and TRBJ gene, a specific primer was used in first-round PCR. Using its own MiXCR run on the multiplex PCR reads, TCRdb lists one record per CDR3 protein. The sample lists roughly 38,000 distinct CDR3 sequences, approximately 25% occurring once. The junction had 2 bases not matched to a gene; V was cut back by 4 bases and J by 7 bases. The CDR3 length is 13 residues. Germline V gene lookup returns CDR1 SGHAT and CDR2 FQNNGV. This clonotype has a count of ten or more.

The genes are TRBV11-2 and TRBJ2-4; 9 bases align to TRBD1. Specimen: PBMCs, collected before or after stereotactic body radiation therapy (not recorded which). This receptor was identified in a donor older than 45 with non-small cell lung cancer. The CDR3 loop reads CASSWDRVNIQYF. The DNA for the CDR3 is TGTGCCAGCAGCTGGGACAGGGTGAACATTCAGTACTTC.